This T cell receptor beta chain came from a study of shared clonotypes between healthy human individuals. General study points: Non-shared clonotypes were found to have lower generation probabilities than the clonotypes that were shared by all four of the sorted-subset donors.

Germline CDR1 SGDLS, CDR2 YYNGEE. The CDR3 spans 16 residues. With V trimmed by 7 bases and J by 8 bases, 16 bases remained unmatched. Comments on this clone: Its antigen remains unknown.

CD45RO-negative, CCR7-selected cells formed the naive CD8 fraction, which excluded terminally differentiated effector memory CD45RA+ cells. The study ran the assay at deep level. Generated by immunoSEQ multiplex PCR, the TCRdb table keeps only in-frame clones and is missing some. Of about 580,000 clones listed, 95% to 98% are singletons. This receptor was identified in a man aged 25 to 40 in good health. Material: naive CD8+ T cells sorted from blood. The V and J genes are TRBV9 and TRBJ2-1, with TRBD2 matching over 9 bases. CDR3 bases: TGTGCCAGCCACATCGGACTAGCGCTAGGAGTTGATGAGCAGTTCTTC. Protein product: CASHIGLALGVDEQFF.